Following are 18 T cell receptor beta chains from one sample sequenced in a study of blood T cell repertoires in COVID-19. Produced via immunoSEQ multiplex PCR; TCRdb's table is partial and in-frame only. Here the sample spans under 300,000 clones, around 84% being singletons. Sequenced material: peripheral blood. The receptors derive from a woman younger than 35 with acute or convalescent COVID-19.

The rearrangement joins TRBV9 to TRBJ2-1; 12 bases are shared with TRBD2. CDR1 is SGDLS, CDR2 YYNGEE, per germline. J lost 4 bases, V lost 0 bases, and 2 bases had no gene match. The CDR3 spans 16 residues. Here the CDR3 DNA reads TGTGCCAGCAGCGTAGAGGGACTAGCGGGTTACAATGAGCAGTTCTTC. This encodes CASSVEGLAGYNEQFF.

CDR3 in DNA: TGTGCCAGCAGCAGAGGCCCGCAGGGGGCGGACGAGCAGTACTTC. Its translation: CASSRGPQGADEQYF. The gene calls are TRBV6-2 or TRBV6-3 and TRBJ2-7; the match to TRBD1 covers 8 bases. The CDR3 contains 15 residues. Unmatched junction bases numbered 12, after V lost 6 bases and J lost 5 bases. The germline V gene encodes CDR1 MNHEY and CDR2 SVGEGT.

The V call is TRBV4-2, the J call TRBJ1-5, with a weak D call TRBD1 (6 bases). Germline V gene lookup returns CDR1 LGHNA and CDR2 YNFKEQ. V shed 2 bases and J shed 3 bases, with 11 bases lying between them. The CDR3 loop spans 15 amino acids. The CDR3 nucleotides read TGTGCCAGCAGCCAAAACAGGGTTGCCAATCAGCCCCAGCATTTT. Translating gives CASSQNRVANQPQHF.

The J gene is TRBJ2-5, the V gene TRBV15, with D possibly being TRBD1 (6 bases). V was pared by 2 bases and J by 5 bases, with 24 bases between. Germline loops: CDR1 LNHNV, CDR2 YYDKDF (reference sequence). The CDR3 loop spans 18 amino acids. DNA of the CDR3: TGTGCCACCAGCAGATCACCCGGGGACATCAAAACGAGGGAGACCCAGTACTTC. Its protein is CATSRSPGDIKTRETQYF.

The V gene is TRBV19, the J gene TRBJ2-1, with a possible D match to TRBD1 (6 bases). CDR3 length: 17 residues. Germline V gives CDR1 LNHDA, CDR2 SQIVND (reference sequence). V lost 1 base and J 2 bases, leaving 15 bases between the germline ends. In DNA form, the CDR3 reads TGTGCCAGTAGTATAGTAGGGGGTTTTGGGACCTACAATGAGCAGTTCTTC. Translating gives CASSIVGGFGTYNEQFF.

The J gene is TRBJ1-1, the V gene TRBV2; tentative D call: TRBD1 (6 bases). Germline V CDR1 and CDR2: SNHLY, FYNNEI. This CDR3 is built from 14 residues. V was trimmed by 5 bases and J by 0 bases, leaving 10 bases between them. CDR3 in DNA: TGTGCCAGCAGTTGGACAGTGATGAACACTGAAGCTTTCTTT. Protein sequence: CASSWTVMNTEAFF.

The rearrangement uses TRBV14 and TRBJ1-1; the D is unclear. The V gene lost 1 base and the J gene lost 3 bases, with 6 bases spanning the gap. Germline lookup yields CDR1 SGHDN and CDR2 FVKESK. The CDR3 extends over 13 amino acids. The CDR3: CASSQGLYTEAFF. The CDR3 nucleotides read TGTGCCAGCAGCCAAGGACTTTACACTGAAGCTTTCTTT.

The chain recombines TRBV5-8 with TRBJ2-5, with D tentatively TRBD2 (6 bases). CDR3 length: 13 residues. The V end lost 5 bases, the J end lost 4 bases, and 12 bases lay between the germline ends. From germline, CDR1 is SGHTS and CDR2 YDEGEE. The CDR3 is CASRLRGRETQYF. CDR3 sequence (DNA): TGTGCCAGCAGACTACGGGGGAGAGAGACCCAGTACTTC.

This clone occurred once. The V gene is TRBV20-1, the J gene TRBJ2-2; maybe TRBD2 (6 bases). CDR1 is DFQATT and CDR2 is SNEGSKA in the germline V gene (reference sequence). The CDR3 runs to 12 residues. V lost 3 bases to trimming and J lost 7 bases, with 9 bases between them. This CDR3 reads CSASSGDGELFF. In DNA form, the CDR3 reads TGCAGTGCTAGTTCGGGGGACGGGGAGCTGTTTTTT.

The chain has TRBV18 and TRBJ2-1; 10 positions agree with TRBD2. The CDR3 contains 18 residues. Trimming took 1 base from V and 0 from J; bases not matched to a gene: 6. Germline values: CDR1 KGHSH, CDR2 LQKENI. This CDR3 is CASSPLAGGVSSYNEQFF. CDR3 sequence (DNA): TGTGCCAGCTCACCACTAGCGGGAGGCGTTAGCTCCTACAATGAGCAGTTCTTC.

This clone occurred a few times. CDR3 residues: CASSRVGLAGESREQYF. The CDR3, as DNA: TGTGCCAGCAGTCGCGTTGGACTAGCGGGAGAAAGTAGGGAGCAGTACTTC. The chain combines TRBV6-2 or TRBV6-3 with TRBJ2-7; TRBD2 aligns across 13 bases. CDR1 is MNHEY and CDR2 is SVGEGT in the germline V gene. The J segment lost 7 bases and the V segment lost 5 bases, leaving 14 bases of the junction unmatched. This CDR3 region has 17 residues.

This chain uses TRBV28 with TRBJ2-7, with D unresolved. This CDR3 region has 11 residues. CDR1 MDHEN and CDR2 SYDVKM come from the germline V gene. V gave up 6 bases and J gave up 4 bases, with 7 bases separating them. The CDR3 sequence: CASSAGYEQYF. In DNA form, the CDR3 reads TGTGCCAGCAGCGCCGGTTACGAGCAGTACTTC.

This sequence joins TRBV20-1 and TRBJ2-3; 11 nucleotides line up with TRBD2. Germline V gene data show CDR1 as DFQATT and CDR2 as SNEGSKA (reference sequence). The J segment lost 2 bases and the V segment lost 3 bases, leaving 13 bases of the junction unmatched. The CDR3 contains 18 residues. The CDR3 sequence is CSASRLAGGASYTDTQYF. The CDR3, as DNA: TGCAGTGCTAGTCGGCTAGCGGGAGGAGCCTCGTACACAGATACGCAGTATTTT.

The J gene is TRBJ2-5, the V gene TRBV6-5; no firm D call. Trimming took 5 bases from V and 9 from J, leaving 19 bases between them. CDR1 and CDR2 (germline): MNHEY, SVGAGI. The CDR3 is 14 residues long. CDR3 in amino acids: CASSPSPMVAPQYF. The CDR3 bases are TGTGCCAGCAGTCCGTCCCCAATGGTCGCGCCCCAGTACTTC.

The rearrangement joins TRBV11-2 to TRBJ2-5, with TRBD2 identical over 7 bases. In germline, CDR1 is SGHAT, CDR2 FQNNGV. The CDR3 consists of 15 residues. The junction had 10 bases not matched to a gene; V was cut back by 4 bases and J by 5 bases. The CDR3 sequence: CASSYAPAAGETQYF. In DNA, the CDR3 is TGTGCCAGCAGCTACGCTCCGGCAGCGGGGGAGACCCAGTACTTC.

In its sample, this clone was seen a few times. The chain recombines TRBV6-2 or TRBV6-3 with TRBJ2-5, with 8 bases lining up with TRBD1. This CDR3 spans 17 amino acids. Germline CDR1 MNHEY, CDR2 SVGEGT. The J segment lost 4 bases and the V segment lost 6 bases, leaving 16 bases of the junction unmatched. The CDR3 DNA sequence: TGTGCCAGCAGCGCTGACTTGGACAGGGCGGTTGCAGAGACCCAGTACTTC. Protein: CASSADLDRAVAETQYF.

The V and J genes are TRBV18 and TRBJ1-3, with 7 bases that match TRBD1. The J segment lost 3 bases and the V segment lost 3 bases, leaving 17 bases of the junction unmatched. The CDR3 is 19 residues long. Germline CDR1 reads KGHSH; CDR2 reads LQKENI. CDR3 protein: CASSPGTDSVPDLGNTIYF. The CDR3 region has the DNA TGTGCCAGCTCACCGGGGACAGACTCAGTTCCAGACCTTGGAAACACCATATATTTT.

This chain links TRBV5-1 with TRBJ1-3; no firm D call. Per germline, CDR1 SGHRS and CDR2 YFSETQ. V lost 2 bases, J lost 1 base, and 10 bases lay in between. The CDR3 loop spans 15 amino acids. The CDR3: CASSFEGGSGNTIYF. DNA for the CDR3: TGCGCCAGCAGCTTTGAGGGTGGTTCTGGAAACACCATATATTTT.